The 21 T cell receptor beta chains below come from one sample, sequenced in a study of blood T cell repertoires in COVID-19. Some clones are missing from TCRdb's copy, which holds only in-frame ones; the method was immunoSEQ multiplex PCR. The repertoire holds 30,000 to 40,000 clones, with just over 85% as singletons. Sequencing used peripheral blood. These receptors all come from a human donor in a cohort sampled during active COVID-19.

This sequence joins TRBV15 and TRBJ1-2; D unresolved. This CDR3 comprises 15 residues. Germline CDR1 LNHNV, CDR2 YYDKDF (reference sequence). The V end lost 0 bases, the J end lost 2 bases, and 10 bases lay between the germline ends. This chain's CDR3 is CATSRDLFQNYGYTF. The CDR3, as DNA: TGTGCCACCAGCAGAGATCTCTTCCAGAACTATGGCTACACCTTC.

This chain joins TRBV2 and TRBJ1-4, with TRBD1 matching over 8 bases. CDR3 length: 16 residues. In germline, CDR1 is SNHLY, CDR2 FYNNEI. V dropped 0 bases and J dropped 5; count of bases not matched to a gene: 5. The CDR3 loop is CASSEAKGQGNEKLFF. DNA of the CDR3: TGTGCCAGCAGTGAAGCAAAAGGACAGGGAAATGAAAAACTGTTTTTT.

The chain carries TRBV19 and TRBJ2-5; 7 bases fit TRBD1. V shed 5 bases and J 2 bases; nucleotides not matched to a gene: 5. Germline CDR1 LNHDA, CDR2 SQIVND (reference sequence). This CDR3 contains 14 residues. The CDR3 here is CASSLPGGQETQYF. CDR3 bases: TGTGCCAGTAGTCTCCCAGGGGGTCAAGAGACCCAGTACTTC.

The V gene is TRBV5-1, the J gene TRBJ1-6, with unresolved D. From germline, CDR1 is SGHRS and CDR2 YFSETQ. The CDR3 has 15 amino acids. V was clipped by 0 bases and J by 7 bases, with 11 bases between them. CDR3 coding DNA: TGCGCCAGCAGCTTGGAGGGAGGTAGGAATTCACCCCTCCACTTT. Residues: CASSLEGGRNSPLHF.

The gene calls are TRBV23-1 and TRBJ2-7, with 9 bases fitting TRBD2. TRBV23-1 is placed among ORFs of uncertain function. The CDR3 totals 14 residues. V gave up 6 bases and J gave up 3 bases; unmatched junction bases: 6. The CDR3 nucleotides are TGCGCCAGCAGCCGCGGGAGGGCCCACTACGAGCAGTACTTC. It is translated as CASSRGRAHYEQYF.

This chain connects TRBV28 to TRBJ2-7; possible D gene TRBD1, 5 bases. The CDR3 consists of 14 residues. The V end was cut by 3 bases, the J end by 4 bases, with 13 bases between. Per germline, CDR1 MDHEN and CDR2 SYDVKM. The CDR3 bases are TGTGCCAGCAGTTTGCAGCAGGGTGGATACGAGCAGTACTTC. Translation gives CASSLQQGGYEQYF.

J is TRBJ2-3 and V is TRBV29-1; 9 bases align to TRBD1. This CDR3 comprises 14 residues. V lost 4 bases, J lost 3 bases, and 5 bases stayed unmatched. Germline V gene lookup returns CDR1 SQVTM and CDR2 ANQGSEA. The CDR3 is CSVGTGVGTDTQYF. DNA for the CDR3: TGCAGCGTTGGGACAGGGGTCGGGACAGATACGCAGTATTTT.

The chain uses TRBV6-5 and TRBJ1-2; 8 bases agree with TRBD1. The CDR3 length is 13 residues. J was trimmed by 6 bases and V by 9 bases; bases with no gene match: 9. In germline, CDR1 is MNHEY, CDR2 SVGAGI. The CDR3 sequence: CASRPGGLDGYTF. CDR3 sequence (DNA): TGTGCCAGTAGGCCAGGGGGCTTAGATGGCTACACCTTC.

This rearrangement joins TRBV5-1 to TRBJ2-5; 7 bases are a match to TRBD2. J lost 1 base, V lost 3 bases, and 18 bases had no gene match. Germline values: CDR1 SGHRS, CDR2 YFSETQ. This CDR3 is 19 amino acids long. In nucleotides, the CDR3 is TGCGCCAGCAGCTCCCTTGCGGGAGCGGGGAGATCCACCCAAGAGACCCAGTACTTC. Translated, it gives CASSSLAGAGRSTQETQYF.

The chain links TRBV9 to TRBJ1-4; no definite D call. V dropped 6 bases and J dropped 7 bases, with 16 bases sitting between them. The CDR3 runs 14 residues. CDR1 and CDR2 from the germline V gene are SGDLS and YYNGEE. CDR3 protein: CASTRGGVAEKLFF. Written as DNA, the CDR3 is TGTGCCAGCACCCGGGGAGGAGTAGCTGAAAAACTGTTTTTT. Filled out from reference TRBV9 and TRBJ1-4, the complete variable domain reads DSGVTQTPKHLITATGQRVTLRCSPRSGDLSVYWYQQSLDQGLQFLIQYYNGEERAKGNILERFSAQQFPDLHSELNLSSLELGDSALYFCASTRGGVAEKLFFGSGTQLSVL.

V usage is TRBV19 and J usage is TRBJ1-1; D gene uncertain. V was trimmed by 3 bases and J by 5 bases, leaving 7 bases between them. The CDR3 has 12 amino acids. CDR1 and CDR2 from the germline V gene are LNHDA and SQIVND (reference sequence). DNA for the CDR3: TGTGCCAGTAGTATGGTGCGGACTGAAGCTTTCTTT. Translation: CASSMVRTEAFF.

The chain links TRBV24-1 to TRBJ2-5; D is uncertain. CDR1 is KGHDR, CDR2 SFDVKD, per germline. The CDR3 contains 14 residues. The V end was cut by 5 bases, the J end by 5 bases, with 14 bases between. The CDR3 spells CATSGTMSAETQYF. The CDR3 region has the DNA TGTGCCACCAGTGGTACTATGAGTGCGGAGACCCAGTACTTC.

The chain links TRBV3-1 (or the pseudogene TRBV3-2) to TRBJ1-1, with 9 bases matching TRBD1. J was trimmed by 4 bases and V by 4 bases; bases with no gene match: 7. Germline V gives CDR1 LGHDT, CDR2 YNNKEL (reference sequence). The CDR3 is made up of 15 amino acids. DNA for the CDR3: TGTGCCAGCAGCCTTCAGACAGGGGGTGGCACTGAAGCTTTCTTT. Translated, it gives CASSLQTGGGTEAFF.

The chain recombines TRBV5-8 with TRBJ1-6, with 7 bases matching TRBD1. V gave up 5 bases and J gave up 7 bases; unmatched junction bases: 9. Germline V gene data show CDR1 as SGHTS and CDR2 as YDEGEE. The CDR3 extends over 15 amino acids. The chain's CDR3 is CASRPRTGQNSPLHF. DNA for the CDR3: TGTGCCAGCAGACCCCGGACAGGCCAAAATTCACCCCTCCACTTT.

The rearrangement links TRBV9 to TRBJ2-1; 9 bases are a match to TRBD1. Germline trimming cut 8 bases from V and 3 bases from J; bases unmatched to any gene: 9. The germline V gene encodes CDR1 SGDLS and CDR2 YYNGEE. The CDR3 has 15 residues. The CDR3 reads CASRTGTGRYNEQFF. The CDR3 nucleotides read TGTGCCAGTAGGACCGGGACAGGGCGCTACAATGAGCAGTTCTTC. The full variable domain, its missing parts supplied by reference TRBV9 and TRBJ2-1, is DSGVTQTPKHLITATGQRVTLRCSPRSGDLSVYWYQQSLDQGLQFLIQYYNGEERAKGNILERFSAQQFPDLHSELNLSSLELGDSALYFCASRTGTGRYNEQFFGPGTRLTVL.

This chain uses TRBV28 with TRBJ2-1; 11 nucleotides match TRBD2. The germline V gene encodes CDR1 MDHEN and CDR2 SYDVKM. The J segment lost 9 bases and the V segment lost 7 bases, leaving 11 bases of the junction unmatched. CDR3 length: 15 residues. Written as DNA, the CDR3 is TGTGCCAGCACCCCACTAGCGGGAGATTGGGGTGAGCAGTTCTTC. Its protein product is CASTPLAGDWGEQFF.

The CDR3 region has the DNA TGTGCTAGTGGTCAGGGGGTTGTAGGCACAGATACGCAGTATTTT. Translating it yields CASGQGVVGTDTQYF. The chain employs TRBV12-5 and TRBJ2-3; 7 bases align to TRBD1. The length of the CDR3 is 15 residues. Per the germline V gene, CDR1 is LGHNT and CDR2 is FRNRAP. V shed 5 bases and J 1 base; nucleotides not matched to a gene: 6. The variable domain in full, completed from reference TRBV12-5 and TRBJ2-3, reads DARVTQTPRHKVTEMGQEVTMRCQPILGHNTVFWYRQTMMQGLELLAYFRNRAPLDDSGMPKDRFSAEMPDATLATLKIQPSEPRDSAVYFCASGQGVVGTDTQYFGPGTRLTVL.

CDR3 loop: CASSSSRTDTQYF. CDR3 nucleotides: TGTGCCAGCAGTAGTTCTAGGACAGATACGCAGTATTTT. The genes are TRBV6-5 and TRBJ2-3; D call uncertain. Germline assignment: CDR1 MNHEY and CDR2 SVGAGI. The CDR3 runs 13 residues. The V gene lost 5 bases and the J gene lost 3 bases, with 9 bases spanning the gap.

The J gene is TRBJ2-7, the V gene TRBV28; maybe TRBD2 (6 bases). V lost 6 bases and J lost 2, with 17 bases in between. Germline CDR1 and CDR2: MDHEN and SYDVKM. The CDR3 has 15 amino acids. The chain's CDR3 is CASSPGGAMTYEQYF. The CDR3 coding sequence is TGTGCCAGCAGCCCAGGCGGGGCTATGACCTACGAGCAGTACTTC.

V is TRBV27 and J is TRBJ2-1, with 7 bases lining up with TRBD2. The CDR3 is 15 amino acids. Germline V CDR1 and CDR2: MNHEY, SMNVEV (reference sequence). Trimming at V came to 8 bases and at J to 4 bases, leaving 11 bases not matched to a gene. CDR3 nucleotide sequence: TGTGCCAGCGCAATGGCGGGAGTGAATTACAATGAGCAGTTCTTC. Translated, it gives CASAMAGVNYNEQFF.

V is TRBV3-1 (or the pseudogene TRBV3-2) and J is TRBJ1-5, with 7 bases matching TRBD1. V lost 4 bases, J lost 3 bases, and 9 bases stayed unmatched. CDR3 size: 16 residues. Germline CDR1 is LGHDT and CDR2 is YNNKEL (reference sequence). CDR3 region: CASSPSQTGYNQPQHF. Here the CDR3 DNA reads TGTGCCAGCAGCCCTTCTCAGACAGGGTACAATCAGCCCCAGCATTTT.